This is a list of T cell receptor beta chains from one sample in a study of metastatic and nonmetastatic thyroid tumors. TCRdb re-called the PCR reads through MiXCR. The sample shows some 17,000 clones, about 24% of them seen only once. Input material: adjacent normal tissue. Receptors were obtained from a female donor with papillary thyroid cancer or a benign thyroid nodule (not recorded which). Some clones in this sample may be carry-over from other donors' samples. CDR3s include the opening cysteine and the closing phenylalanine or tryptophan. The D gene is left open where the match is weak. Expanded clones get a size class; other rows say once, few or many, or leave the size out.

CDR3 protein: CASSPPGTSGSEWYEQYF
CDR3 DNA: TGTGCCAGCTCACCACCGGGGACTAGCGGGAGTGAGTGGTACGAGCAGTACTTC
J gene: TRBJ2-7
clone size: many
V gene: TRBV18
D gene: TRBD2

CDR3 protein: CSARPYGTGAKNIQYF
CDR3 DNA: TGCAGTGCTAGACCATACGGGACAGGTGCCAAAAACATTCAGTACTTC
J gene: TRBJ2-4
clone size: many
V gene: TRBV20-1
D gene: TRBD1

CDR3 protein: CASRPGQGSEQFF
CDR3 DNA: TGTGCCAGTAGGCCGGGACAGGGTAGTGAGCAGTTCTTC
J gene: TRBJ2-1
clone size: few
V gene: TRBV19
D gene: TRBD1

CDR3 protein: CASSNRQMNTEAFF
CDR3 DNA: TGTGCCAGCAGTAACAGGCAAATGAACACTGAAGCTTTCTTT
J gene: TRBJ1-1
clone size: few
V gene: TRBV6-5
D gene: NA

CDR3 protein: CASSPGQAPAYGYTF
CDR3 DNA: TGTGCCAGCTCACCGGGACAGGCCCCTGCTTATGGCTACACCTTC
J gene: TRBJ1-2
clone size: many
V gene: TRBV18
D gene: TRBD1

CDR3 protein: CSALGDPPRFNEQFF
CDR3 DNA: TGCAGTGCTCTGGGGGACCCCCCTAGGTTCAACGAGCAGTTCTTC
J gene: TRBJ2-1
clone size: NA
V gene: TRBV20-1
D gene: NA

CDR3 protein: CASSVGGLAGFDEQFF
CDR3 DNA: TGTGCCAGCAGCGTAGGGGGACTAGCGGGATTTGATGAGCAGTTCTTC
J gene: TRBJ2-1
clone size: NA
V gene: TRBV9
D gene: TRBD2

CDR3 protein: CASSMREGRRFF
CDR3 DNA: TGTGCCAGCTCGATGAGGGAGGGCCGGCGGTTCTTC
J gene: TRBJ2-1
clone size: NA
V gene: TRBV18
D gene: TRBD2

CDR3 protein: CANSFASVVNTGELFF
CDR3 DNA: TGTGCCAACAGTTTCGCGTCAGTCGTGAACACCGGGGAGCTGTTTTTT
J gene: TRBJ2-2
clone size: NA
V gene: TRBV7-3
D gene: NA

CDR3 protein: CASSSTVEAFF
CDR3 DNA: TGTGCCAGCAGTTCGACAGTTGAAGCTTTCTTT
J gene: TRBJ1-1
clone size: NA
V gene: TRBV28
D gene: NA

CDR3 protein: CASSSSGVLDTQYF
CDR3 DNA: TGTGCCAGCTCTTCATCGGGAGTCTTAGACACGCAGTATTTT
J gene: TRBJ2-3
clone size: NA
V gene: TRBV9
D gene: NA

CDR3 protein: CSAKLTRLGSPGTQYF
CDR3 DNA: TGCAGTGCTAAGTTGACGAGACTAGGAAGTCCAGGTACGCAGTATTTT
J gene: TRBJ2-3
clone size: NA
V gene: TRBV20-1
D gene: NA

CDR3 protein: CASSVNLGEQFF
CDR3 DNA: TGTGCCAGCTCAGTCAACTTGGGTGAGCAGTTCTTC
J gene: TRBJ2-1
clone size: many
V gene: TRBV18
D gene: NA

CDR3 protein: CASSFGQGDYGYTF
CDR3 DNA: TGTGCCAGCAGTTTTGGACAGGGGGACTATGGCTACACCTTC
J gene: TRBJ1-2
clone size: medium-sized
V gene: TRBV28
D gene: TRBD1